This T cell receptor beta chain was retrieved from a study of cytomegalovirus exposure and HLA in healthy donors. This PCR relied on a set of 60 Vbeta primers and 13 Jbeta primers. Here immunoSEQ multiplex PCR was the method, and the copy in TCRdb shows in-frame clones only, minus some. The sample includes approximately 160,000 clones, 75% seen only once; the top ten take roughly 3%. CDR1 and CDR2 from the germline V gene are MNHNS and SASEGT. Deletions cut 6 bases from V and 9 bases from J, with 15 bases between. The CDR3 is 13 amino acids. The chain has TRBV6-1 and TRBJ2-1, with D possibly TRBD2 on 5 matching bases. The sequence derives from a woman aged 45-60 years in good health and CMV-seropositive. The specimen was PBMCs. CDR3 protein: CASRVGGPLEQFF. CDR3 in DNA: TGTGCCAGCAGAGTAGGCGGGCCGCTTGAGCAGTTCTTC.